Following are 9 T cell receptor beta chains from one sample sequenced in a study of identical twins. TCRdb used MiXCR to reprocess the 5' RACE reads, holding one entry per CDR3 protein. The profile covers 450,000 or so distinct CDR3 sequences, with 14% appearing a single time and 0.52% taken by the ten largest. These records were also assigned to another study, of yellow fever vaccine responses in identical twins.

Sequenced input: CD4+ T cells sorted from blood. These receptors all come from a woman younger than 35 in good health.

This rearrangement joins TRBV5-6 to TRBJ2-7; 10 positions match TRBD2. V lost 4 bases, J lost 5 bases, and 6 bases stayed unmatched. Germline CDR1 reads SGHDT; CDR2 reads YYEEEE. The CDR3 loop spans 14 amino acids. In DNA form, the CDR3 reads TGTGCCAGCAGCGGGGGACTAGCGTTCCACGAGCAGTACTTC. Translated: CASSGGLAFHEQYF. Based on the CDR3 plus reference TRBV5-6 and TRBJ2-7, the full variable domain is DAGVTQSPTHLIKTRGQQVTLRCSPKSGHDTVSWYQQALGQGPQFIFQYYEEEERQRGNFPDRFSGHQFPNYSSELNVNALLLGDSALYLCASSGGLAFHEQYFGPGTRLTVT.

This clonotype was observed at least ten times. The chain carries TRBV25-1 and TRBJ2-2; no clear D gene. The V gene lost 1 base and the J gene lost 3 bases, with 3 bases spanning the gap. Per germline, CDR1 MGHDK and CDR2 SYGVNS. This CDR3 comprises 13 residues. Written as DNA, the CDR3 is TGTGCCAGCAGTGAATTGGACACCGGGGAGCTGTTTTTT. Protein sequence: CASSELDTGELFF.

To note about this clonotype: Germline and junction disagree at one end, which may indicate a read error. This chain joins TRBV11-2 and TRBJ2-7; a possible D gene is TRBD2 (6 bases). This CDR3 has 15 amino acids. CDR1 is SGHAT, CDR2 FQNNGV, per germline. The CDR3 sequence is CARSPQGGGAYEQYF. CDR3 nucleotide sequence: TGTGCCCGCAGCCCCCAGGGTGGAGGGGCGTACGAGCAGTACTTC.

In its sample, this clonotype was seen a few times. The chain uses TRBV7-9 and TRBJ2-7, with D possibly matching TRBD1 (6 bases). CDR3 size: 12 residues. Germline CDR1 SEHNR, CDR2 FQNEAQ (reference sequence). The V end lost 8 bases, the J end lost 3 bases, and 11 bases lay between the germline ends. DNA for the CDR3: TGTGCCAGCTCCAACAGGGACTACGAGCAGTACTTC. This codes for CASSNRDYEQYF. The whole variable domain, filled in from reference TRBV7-9 and TRBJ2-7, reads DTGVSQNPRHKITKRGQNVTFRCDPISEHNRLYWYRQTLGQGPEFLTYFQNEAQLEKSRLLSDRFSAERPKGSFSTLEIQRTEQGDSAMYLCASSNRDYEQYFGPGTRLTVT.

CDR3 sequence (DNA): TGTGCCAGCAGTGAAGGGTACAGGGAGCAGTACTTC. It translates to CASSEGYREQYF. The rearrangement uses TRBV2 and TRBJ2-7; TRBD1 might be the D (5 bases). V was cut by 1 base and J by 7 bases, with 8 bases left in between. The germline V gene encodes CDR1 SNHLY and CDR2 FYNNEI. This CDR3 comprises 12 residues.

This chain uses TRBV25-1 with TRBJ2-7, with no clear D. The CDR3 has 12 amino acids. The germline V gene encodes CDR1 MGHDK and CDR2 SYGVNS. The V and J ends lost 6 bases and 2 bases respectively, with 8 bases between them. The CDR3 protein is CASRGLTYEQYF. The CDR3 DNA sequence: TGTGCCAGCAGGGGCCTCACCTACGAGCAGTACTTC.

The genes are TRBV19 and TRBJ2-1, with a possible D match to TRBD1 (5 bases). This CDR3 is 14 amino acids long. CDR1 is LNHDA, CDR2 SQIVND, per germline (reference sequence). Trimming cost V 3 bases and J 10 bases, with 16 bases left between them. The CDR3 nucleotides are TGTGCCAGTAGTATCAGGGATAGCTACGGCGAGCAGTTCTTC. As protein: CASSIRDSYGEQFF. Supplemented by reference TRBV19 and TRBJ2-1, the full variable domain reads DGGITQSPKYLFRKEGQNVTLSCEQNLNHDAMYWYRQDPGQGLRLIYYSQIVNDFQKGDIAEGYSVSREKKESFPLTVTSAQKNPTAFYLCASSIRDSYGEQFFGPGTRLTVL.

This clonotype has a handful of counts. V is TRBV20-1 and J is TRBJ2-1, with 7 nucleotides matching TRBD2. CDR1 DFQATT and CDR2 SNEGSKA come from the germline V gene (reference sequence). J gave up 9 bases and V 1 base, and 3 bases lay outside the gene matches. The CDR3 has 12 residues. In nucleotides, the CDR3 is TGCAGTGCTAGAGGACTAGCTGGTGAGCAGTTCTTC. Its translation is CSARGLAGEQFF.

The gene calls are TRBV18 and TRBJ2-7; the D is unclear. The CDR3 contains 13 residues. Germline lookup yields CDR1 KGHSH and CDR2 LQKENI. Trimming took off 0 bases at V and 7 bases at J, with 10 bases between the two ends. Here the CDR3 DNA reads TGTGCCAGCTCACCACCGTCAGAGACAGAGCAGTACTTC. Amino acid sequence: CASSPPSETEQYF. Complete variable domain (other parts from reference TRBV18 and TRBJ2-7): NAGVMQNPRHLVRRRGQEARLRCSPMKGHSHVYWYRQLPEEGLKFMVYLQKENIIDESGMPKERFSAEFPKEGPSILRIQQVVRGDSAAYFCASSPPSETEQYFGPGTRLTVT.